This T cell receptor beta chain was captured by sequencing in a study of T cell responses to AZD1222 COVID-19 vaccine. The repertoire was sequenced with immunoSEQ multiplex PCR; TCRdb's copy has only in-frame clones and lacks some. This sample has 100,000 to 120,000 clones, with 70% to 90% found just once. With 2 bases removed from V and 5 bases from J, the gap between germline ends came to 4 bases. Germline-derived CDR1 and CDR2 are SGHTA and FQGNSA. This CDR3 contains 11 residues. Sequencing was performed on peripheral blood, taken 28 days after the second AZD1222 dose. The chain has TRBV7-2 and TRBJ2-7; D is unclear. This receptor was taken from an adult who received the AZD1222 COVID-19 vaccine. As DNA, the CDR3 is TGTGCCAGCAGCTTATACGACGAGCAGTACTTC. Amino acid sequence: CASSLYDEQYF.